This T cell receptor beta chain was captured in a study of blood T cell repertoires in COVID-19. About the research overall: COVID-19 samples collected from the United States, Italy and Spain covered acute and convalescent phases. From T cells, B-cell-depleted T cells, or PBMCs came the material, which was cDNA or gDNA.

This clone was detected only once. Losses at the gene ends were 3 bases for V and 5 bases for J; bases not matched to a gene: 3. The CDR3 runs 14 residues. CDR1 and CDR2 (germline): SGHRS, YFSETQ. Source study methods: Reference gene primer amplification gave estimated nucleated cell counts. Sequenced by immunoSEQ multiplex PCR; TCRdb stores in-frame clones only, minus some. The DNA was the basis for D and trimming; V, J and clone size are from that table. The sample consists of around 70,000 clones, about 90% of them appearing once. The specimen sequenced was peripheral blood. This TCR came from a human donor in a cohort sampled during active COVID-19. The rearrangement uses TRBV5-1 and TRBJ2-5, with 11 bases identical to TRBD2. The CDR3 protein is CASSSGLAVETQYF. CDR3 DNA: TGCGCCAGCAGCTCGGGACTAGCGGTGGAGACCCAGTACTTC.